Below, 20 T cell receptor beta chains from the same sample are listed, as sequenced in a study of radiotherapy plus CTLA-4 blockade in lung cancer. TCRdb keeps only in-frame clones here, not all; method: immunoSEQ multiplex PCR. The sample shows about 43,000 clones, about 70% of them seen only once. Here the sequenced sample was peripheral blood, taken from a patient treated with radiotherapy plus ipilimumab. The receptor source for this set is a human donor with non-small cell lung cancer who had a partial response to radiotherapy plus ipilimumab.

The V call is TRBV5-1, the J call TRBJ2-3; D is ambiguous. V lost 0 bases, J lost 2 bases, and 7 bases lay in between. Germline CDR1 and CDR2: SGHRS and YFSETQ. The CDR3 totals 14 residues. In nucleotides, the CDR3 is TGCGCCAGCAGCTTGGGGGCCCCCACAGATACGCAGTATTTT. Its protein product is CASSLGAPTDTQYF.

The chain joins TRBV5-1 to TRBJ2-3, with 10 bases lining up with TRBD2. The germline V gene encodes CDR1 SGHRS and CDR2 YFSETQ. Losses at the gene ends were 2 bases for V and 2 bases for J; bases not matched to a gene: 17. This CDR3 is built from 20 residues. CDR3 bases: TGCGCCAGCAGCTTATCCCCCCAGCACATAGCGGGAGGTAACACAGATACGCAGTATTTT. It is translated as CASSLSPQHIAGGNTDTQYF.

Only a few counts were recorded for this clone. The chain employs TRBV6-6 and TRBJ1-5, with unresolved D. The V and J ends lost 10 bases and 7 bases respectively, with 17 bases between them. Germline V gene sequence: CDR1 MNHNY, CDR2 SVGAGI (reference sequence). The CDR3 has 13 amino acids. CDR3 sequence (DNA): TGTGCCACCCACTCGATGGAGGGCCAGCCCCAGCATTTT. Encoded protein: CATHSMEGQPQHF.

CDR3 nucleotides: TGTGCCAGCAGCTTTAGTGAGGGAAATGAGCAGTTCTTC. Translating gives CASSFSEGNEQFF. The J gene is TRBJ2-1, the V gene TRBV7-9; D is perhaps TRBD2 (5 bases). The V gene's germline CDR1 is SEHNR and CDR2 FQNEAQ (reference sequence). The CDR3 totals 13 residues. V dropped 3 bases and J dropped 7 bases, with 10 bases sitting between them.

This chain joins TRBV5-4 and TRBJ2-7, with 8 bases that match TRBD2. Germline V lookup: CDR1 SGHNT, CDR2 YYREEE (reference sequence). J gave up 2 bases and V 0 bases, and 10 bases lay outside the gene matches. This CDR3 region has 17 residues. The CDR3 region is CASSLGTSSQGPYEQYF. In DNA, the CDR3 is TGTGCCAGCAGCTTGGGGACTAGCTCCCAGGGCCCCTACGAGCAGTACTTC.

The chain couples TRBV7-2 to TRBJ2-2, with D tentatively TRBD1 (6 bases). With 2 bases removed from V and 3 bases from J, the gap between germline ends came to 10 bases. Germline CDR1 reads SGHTA; CDR2 reads FQGNSA. The CDR3 length is 15 residues. The CDR3 DNA reads TGTGCCAGCAGCTTACAGACAGGAGACACCGGGGAGCTGTTTTTT. Its translation is CASSLQTGDTGELFF.

CDR3 residues: CASSLAGWTGLGETQYF. The CDR3 DNA reads as TGCGCCAGCAGCTTGGCGGGGTGGACAGGGCTGGGAGAGACCCAGTACTTC. V and J are TRBV5-1 and TRBJ2-5, with TRBD1 matching 8 bases. Germline lookup yields CDR1 SGHRS and CDR2 YFSETQ. There are 17 residues in the CDR3. Trimming at V came to 0 bases and at J to 4 bases, leaving 11 bases not matched to a gene.

This clone was seen more than once but under ten times. The chain recombines TRBV6-6 with TRBJ1-3, with D uncertain. Trimming took off 6 bases at V and 4 bases at J, with 7 bases between the two ends. CDR1 is MNHNY and CDR2 is SVGAGI in the germline V gene (reference sequence). The CDR3 extends over 12 amino acids. CDR3 nucleotides: TGTGCCAGCAGGGTCGAGGGAAACACCATATATTTT. This gives the protein CASRVEGNTIYF.

This clone showed up many times. The gene calls are TRBV5-1 and TRBJ2-1; D possibly corresponds to TRBD1 (5 bases). Germline V gene sequence: CDR1 SGHRS, CDR2 YFSETQ. This CDR3 region has 14 residues. Trimming left V 4 bases short and J 2 bases short, with 10 bases between. The CDR3 DNA is TGCGCCAGCAGCCTACAGGAGACCTACAATGAGCAGTTCTTC. This sequence encodes CASSLQETYNEQFF.

The gene calls are TRBV20-1 and TRBJ2-1, with 10 bases matching TRBD1. This CDR3 is 11 amino acids long. Germline-derived CDR1 and CDR2 are DFQATT and SNEGSKA (reference sequence). Unmatched junction bases numbered 0, after V lost 6 bases and J lost 7 bases. CDR3 DNA sequence: TGCAGTGCGGGACAGGGGAATGAGCAGTTCTTC. Amino acid sequence: CSAGQGNEQFF.

This clone was recorded only once. The rearrangement links TRBV7-8 to TRBJ1-4; 8 bases align to TRBD1. The CDR3 runs to 14 residues. The J segment lost 8 bases and the V segment lost 2 bases, leaving 4 bases of the junction unmatched. The germline CDR1 and CDR2 sequences are SGHVS and FQNEAQ. The CDR3 DNA sequence: TGTGCCAGCAGCTTACAGGGGGCGAAAGAAAAACTGTTTTTT. Protein product: CASSLQGAKEKLFF.

This clone was counted between two and nine times. The chain recombines TRBV30 with TRBJ2-2, with 9 bases fitting TRBD1. V was clipped by 0 bases and J by 5 bases; unmatched bases: 7. CDR1 is GTSNPN, CDR2 SVGIG, per germline (reference sequence). CDR3 length equals 16 residues. The CDR3 loop is CAWSVPPGQGTGELFF. The CDR3 DNA sequence: TGTGCCTGGAGTGTCCCACCGGGACAGGGAACCGGGGAGCTGTTTTTT.

This chain links TRBV20-1 with TRBJ2-5; no definite D call. This CDR3 is built from 11 residues. The germline V and J ends were trimmed by 0 bases and 13 bases, with 12 bases remaining between them. Germline V lookup: CDR1 DFQATT, CDR2 SNEGSKA (reference sequence). The CDR3, as DNA: TGCAGTGCTAGAGATAGGCGGAGCTGGTACTTC. This encodes CSARDRRSWYF.

The chain combines TRBV12-5 with TRBJ2-7, with D possibly TRBD2 on 6 matching bases. This CDR3 is 14 amino acids long. Germline loops: CDR1 LGHNT, CDR2 FRNRAP. Trimming removed 5 bases at V and 2 bases at J, with 13 bases between. CDR3 sequence reads: CASGPGTQAYEQYF. CDR3 nucleotide sequence: TGTGCTAGTGGTCCCGGGACTCAAGCCTACGAGCAGTACTTC.

The chain recombines TRBV5-6 with TRBJ1-5, with D tentatively TRBD1 (5 bases). Trimming stripped 2 bases from V and 2 bases from J, with 11 bases between. Germline values: CDR1 SGHDT, CDR2 YYEEEE. The CDR3 spans 15 residues. The CDR3 DNA reads as TGTGCCAGCAGCTTTAGGGGCTCGGGCAATCAGCCCCAGCATTTT. This sequence encodes CASSFRGSGNQPQHF.

The rearrangement uses TRBV5-6 and TRBJ2-1, with D perhaps TRBD2 (6 bases). This CDR3 spans 13 amino acids. CDR1 is SGHDT, CDR2 YYEEEE, per germline. V was pared by 6 bases and J by 3 bases, with 10 bases between. This CDR3 reads CASMTRYYNEQFF. In DNA, the CDR3 is TGTGCCAGCATGACTAGATACTACAATGAGCAGTTCTTC.

This sequence joins TRBV27 and TRBJ2-7; 9 bases map to TRBD1. The CDR3 runs 16 residues. The V segment lost 2 bases and the J segment 4 bases; nucleotides outside the gene matches: 9. The V gene's germline CDR1 is MNHEY and CDR2 SMNVEV (reference sequence). The CDR3 DNA follows: TGTGCCAGCAGTTTACTAAGACAGGGGGGGCTATACGAGCAGTACTTC. This gives the protein CASSLLRQGGLYEQYF.

This clone was seen a handful of times. The chain couples TRBV6-5 to TRBJ2-7, with D possibly being TRBD1 (5 bases). This CDR3 spans 13 amino acids. Per the germline V gene, CDR1 is MNHEY and CDR2 is SVGAGI. V gave up 6 bases and J gave up 1 base, with 10 bases separating them. CDR3 in DNA: TGTGCCAGCAGCCAGGGATCATCCTACGAGCAGTACTTC. Translating it yields CASSQGSSYEQYF.

The chain has TRBV18 and TRBJ2-5; TRBD2 is a possible D gene (5 bases). Germline lookup yields CDR1 KGHSH and CDR2 LQKENI. With 5 bases removed from V and 2 bases from J, the gap between germline ends came to 9 bases. The CDR3 loop spans 13 amino acids. CDR3 protein: CASSFGEQETQYF. The CDR3 coding sequence is TGTGCCAGCTCATTCGGGGAGCAAGAGACCCAGTACTTC.

The V and J genes are TRBV6-1 and TRBJ2-2; the D is unclear. Trimming shortened V by 8 bases and J by 4 bases, and 11 bases separated the two germline ends. Germline V gives CDR1 MNHNS, CDR2 SASEGT. The CDR3 runs 13 residues. CDR3 DNA: TGTGCCAGCGCGGCAGCCTTCACCGGGGAGCTGTTTTTT. Amino acids: CASAAAFTGELFF.